This TCR beta chain was observed in a study of T cell responses to AZD1222 COVID-19 vaccine. Whole-study results and caveats: Baseline seropositivity occurred in only a handful of AZD1222 recipients. The donor group comprised mostly white British people and more females; the analysis possibly underestimated clonal diversity.

Clones were sequenced by immunoSEQ multiplex PCR, and TCRdb holds only the in-frame ones, with some missing. The sample lists some 190,000 clones, around 88% occurring once. With regard to this clone: Its antigen is not identified.

The CDR3 extends over 13 amino acids. Germline assignment: CDR1 LNHDA and CDR2 SQIVND (reference sequence). Trimming removed 2 bases from V and 6 bases from J, with 11 bases in between. Sample: peripheral blood, taken on day 0 of AZD1222 vaccination. The receptor comes from an adult in good health. The rearrangement links TRBV19 to TRBJ2-7; unclear D gene. This CDR3 is CASSIIAGGEQYF. The CDR3 DNA reads TGTGCCAGTAGTATAATAGCAGGTGGCGAGCAGTACTTC.